A selection of T cell receptor beta chains follows, all from one sample in a study of OX40 agonist ivuxolimab in advanced cancers. Using immunoSEQ multiplex PCR, the repertoire was profiled, and TCRdb retains in-frame clones only, with some absent. The sample carries about 19,000 clones, 70% to 75% recorded once. The source was CD4+ or CD8+ T cells sorted from blood, collected in a trial of the OX40 agonist ivuxolimab. The receptor source for this set is an adult with an advanced solid tumor such as melanoma, head and neck, liver or kidney cancer. The CDR3 runs from the conserved cysteine through the conserved F or W. Each record gives: J gene, D gene, clone size, V gene, CDR3 protein, CDR3 DNA. The D gene is left open where the match is weak. Not every row has a clone size; where given, it reads once, few, many or a size class.

>TRBJ1-1|-|-|TRBV9
CASSAPYVQRRMNTEAFF
TGTGCCAGCAGCGCCCCGTACGTCCAAAGGAGAATGAACACTGAAGCTTTCTTT
>TRBJ2-3|-|-|TRBV28
CASSLGTSTDTQYF
TGTGCCAGCAGTTTGGGGACTAGCACAGATACGCAGTATTTT
>TRBJ2-7|TRBD1|-|TRBV7-9
CASSSSGTDNYEQYF
TGTGCCAGCAGCTCTTCCGGGACAGACAACTACGAGCAGTACTTC
>TRBJ1-1|-|-|TRBV12-5
CASGLDGTEAFF
TGTGCTAGTGGTTTGGACGGCACTGAAGCTTTCTTT
>TRBJ2-6|-|-|TRBV7-9
CASTTLGEPTSGANVLTF
TGTGCCAGCACGACCCTGGGGGAGCCCACCTCTGGGGCCAACGTCCTGACTTTC
>TRBJ2-1|-|-|TRBV9
CASSVEPGAYYNEQFF
TGTGCCAGCAGCGTAGAACCGGGCGCGTACTACAATGAGCAGTTCTTC
>TRBJ2-3|TRBD1|-|TRBV6-5
CASSGRTGGTDTQYF
TGTGCCAGCAGTGGGCGGACAGGGGGCACAGATACGCAGTATTTT
>TRBJ2-3|-|once|TRBV9
CASSVEGSTDTQYF
TGTGCCAGCAGCGTAGAGGGTAGCACAGATACGCAGTATTTT
>TRBJ1-4|TRBD1|-|TRBV5-8
CASPWTGTSNEKLFF
TGTGCCAGCCCCTGGACAGGGACATCTAATGAAAAACTGTTTTTT
>TRBJ2-3|-|-|TRBV6-6
CASSWTTSSTDTQYF
TGTGCCAGCAGTTGGACCACATCTAGCACAGATACGCAGTATTTT
>TRBJ1-1|-|many|TRBV10-1
CASSEYRTVEAFF
TGCGCCAGCAGTGAGTACCGAACAGTTGAAGCTTTCTTT
>TRBJ2-2|-|-|TRBV27
CASAQGYYTGELFF
TGTGCCAGCGCCCAGGGATATTACACCGGGGAGCTGTTTTTT
>TRBJ2-7|-|-|TRBV27
CASSMGGGWKLYEQYF
TGTGCCAGCTCGATGGGAGGGGGGTGGAAACTCTACGAGCAGTACTTC
>TRBJ1-2|-|-|TRBV27
CASSIHGGGHGYTF
TGTGCCAGCAGTATACACGGGGGAGGTCATGGCTACACCTTC